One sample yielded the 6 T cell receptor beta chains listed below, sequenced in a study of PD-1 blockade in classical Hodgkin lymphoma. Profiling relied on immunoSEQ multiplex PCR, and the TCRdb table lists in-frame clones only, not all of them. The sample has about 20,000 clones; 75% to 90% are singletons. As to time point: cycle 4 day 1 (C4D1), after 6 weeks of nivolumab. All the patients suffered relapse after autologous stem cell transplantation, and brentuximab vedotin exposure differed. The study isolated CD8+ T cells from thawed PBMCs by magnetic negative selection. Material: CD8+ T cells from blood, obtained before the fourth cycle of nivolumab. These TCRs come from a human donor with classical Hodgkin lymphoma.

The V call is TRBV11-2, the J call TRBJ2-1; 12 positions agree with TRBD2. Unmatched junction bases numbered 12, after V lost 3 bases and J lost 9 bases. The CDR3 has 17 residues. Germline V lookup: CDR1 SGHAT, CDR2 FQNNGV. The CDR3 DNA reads TGTGCCAGCAGCTTGGGGTGGACTAGCGGGGAAAATGGTGAGCAGTTCTTC. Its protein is CASSLGWTSGENGEQFF.

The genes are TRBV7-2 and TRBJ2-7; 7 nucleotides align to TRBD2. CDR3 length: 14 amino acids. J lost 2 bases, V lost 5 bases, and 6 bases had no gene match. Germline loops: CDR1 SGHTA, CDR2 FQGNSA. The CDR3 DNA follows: TGTGCCAGCAGCCCAGGACTAGGTGCCTACGAGCAGTACTTC. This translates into CASSPGLGAYEQYF.

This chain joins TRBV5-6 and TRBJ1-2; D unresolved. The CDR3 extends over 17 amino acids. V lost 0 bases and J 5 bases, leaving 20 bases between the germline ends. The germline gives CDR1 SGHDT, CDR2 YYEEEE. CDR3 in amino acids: CASSLGTQSTLGYGYTF. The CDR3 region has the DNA TGTGCCAGCAGCTTGGGGACGCAGAGTACTTTGGGATATGGCTACACCTTC.

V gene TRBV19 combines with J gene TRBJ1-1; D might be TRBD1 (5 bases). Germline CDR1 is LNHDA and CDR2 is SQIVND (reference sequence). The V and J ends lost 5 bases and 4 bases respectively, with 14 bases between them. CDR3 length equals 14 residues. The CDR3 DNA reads TGTGCCAGTAGTGAAGTGGGGCTGAGCACTGAAGCTTTCTTT. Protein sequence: CASSEVGLSTEAFF.

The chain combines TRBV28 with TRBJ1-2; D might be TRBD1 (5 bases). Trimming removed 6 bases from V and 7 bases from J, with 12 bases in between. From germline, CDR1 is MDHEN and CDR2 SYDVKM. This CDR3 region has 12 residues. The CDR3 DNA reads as TGTGCCAGCAGCACGGGGGAGGGTGGCTACACCTTC. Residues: CASSTGEGGYTF.

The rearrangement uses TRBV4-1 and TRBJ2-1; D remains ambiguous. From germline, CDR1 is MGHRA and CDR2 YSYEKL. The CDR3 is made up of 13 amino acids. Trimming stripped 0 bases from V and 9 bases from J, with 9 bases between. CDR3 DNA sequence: TGCGCCAGCAGCCAAGATGCCCCAGGTGAGCAGTTCTTC. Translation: CASSQDAPGEQFF.